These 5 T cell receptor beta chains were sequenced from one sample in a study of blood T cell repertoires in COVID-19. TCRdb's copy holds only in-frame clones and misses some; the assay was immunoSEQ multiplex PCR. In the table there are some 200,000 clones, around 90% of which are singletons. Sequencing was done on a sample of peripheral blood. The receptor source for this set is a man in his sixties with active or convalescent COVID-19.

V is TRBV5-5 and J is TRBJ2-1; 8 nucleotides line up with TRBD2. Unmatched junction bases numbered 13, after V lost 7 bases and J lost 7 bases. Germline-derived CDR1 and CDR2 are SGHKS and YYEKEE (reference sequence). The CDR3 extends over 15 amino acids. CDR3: CASAPSGGGRNEQFF. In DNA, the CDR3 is TGTGCCAGCGCACCCTCCGGCGGGGGGCGGAATGAGCAGTTCTTC.

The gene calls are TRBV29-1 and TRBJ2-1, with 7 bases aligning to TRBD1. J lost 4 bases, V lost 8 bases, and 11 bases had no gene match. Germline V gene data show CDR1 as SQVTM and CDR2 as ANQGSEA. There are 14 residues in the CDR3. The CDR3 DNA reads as TGCAGCACCAAGTCCCGGGACAGTTACAATGAGCAGTTCTTC. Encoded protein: CSTKSRDSYNEQFF.

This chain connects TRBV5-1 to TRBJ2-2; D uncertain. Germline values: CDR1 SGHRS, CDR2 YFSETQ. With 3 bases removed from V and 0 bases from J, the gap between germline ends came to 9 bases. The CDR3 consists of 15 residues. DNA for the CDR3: TGCGCCAGCAGCTCCGCAGAATCGAACACCGGGGAGCTGTTTTTT. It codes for CASSSAESNTGELFF.

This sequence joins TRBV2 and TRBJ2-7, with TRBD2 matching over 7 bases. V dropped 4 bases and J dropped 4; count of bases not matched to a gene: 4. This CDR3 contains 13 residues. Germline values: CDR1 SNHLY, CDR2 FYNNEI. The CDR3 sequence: CASSVQRGYEQYF. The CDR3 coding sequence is TGTGCCAGCAGTGTCCAGCGGGGATACGAGCAGTACTTC.

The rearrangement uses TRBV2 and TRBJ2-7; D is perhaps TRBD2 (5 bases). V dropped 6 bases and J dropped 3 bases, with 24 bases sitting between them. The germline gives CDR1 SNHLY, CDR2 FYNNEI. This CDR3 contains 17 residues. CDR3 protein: CASRKTIFRTYDYEQYF. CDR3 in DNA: TGTGCCAGCAGGAAGACCATATTTAGGACTTACGACTACGAGCAGTACTTC.